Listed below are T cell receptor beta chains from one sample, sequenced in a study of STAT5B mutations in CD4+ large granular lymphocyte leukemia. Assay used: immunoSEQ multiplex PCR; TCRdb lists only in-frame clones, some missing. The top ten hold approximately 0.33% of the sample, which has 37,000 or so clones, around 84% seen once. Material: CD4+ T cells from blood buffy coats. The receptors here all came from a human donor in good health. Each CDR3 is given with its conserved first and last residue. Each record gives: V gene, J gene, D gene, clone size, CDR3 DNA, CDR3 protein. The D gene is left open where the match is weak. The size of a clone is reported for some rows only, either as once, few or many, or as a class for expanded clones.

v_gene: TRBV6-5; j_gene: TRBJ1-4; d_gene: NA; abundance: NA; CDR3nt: TGTGCCAGCACGATGACGGTAAATGAAAAACTGTTTTTT; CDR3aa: CASTMTVNEKLFF
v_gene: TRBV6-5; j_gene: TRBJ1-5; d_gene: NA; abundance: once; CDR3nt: TGTGCCAGCAGTGCCCGGGGTAATCAGCCCCAGCATTTT; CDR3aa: CASSARGNQPQHF
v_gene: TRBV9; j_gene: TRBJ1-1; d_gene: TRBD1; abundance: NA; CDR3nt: TGTGCCAGCAGCTCCCAGGGGGGGAGCACTGAAGCTTTCTTT; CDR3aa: CASSSQGGSTEAFF
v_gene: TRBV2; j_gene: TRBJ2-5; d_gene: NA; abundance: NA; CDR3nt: TGTGCCAGCAGTGTACAGGGCAGAGAGACCCAGTACTTC; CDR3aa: CASSVQGRETQYF
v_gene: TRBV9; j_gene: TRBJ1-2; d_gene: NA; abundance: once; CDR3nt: TGTGCCAGCAGCGTAACCGGTTTCTATGGCTACACCTTC; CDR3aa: CASSVTGFYGYTF
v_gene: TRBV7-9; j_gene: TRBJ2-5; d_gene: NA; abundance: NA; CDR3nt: TGTGCCAGCAGCTTAGTGGGTGGAGAGACCCAGTACTTC; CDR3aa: CASSLVGGETQYF
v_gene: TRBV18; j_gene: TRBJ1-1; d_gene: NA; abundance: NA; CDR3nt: TGTGCCAGCTCACCACCTGATCAGTTGAACACTGAAGCTTTCTTT; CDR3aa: CASSPPDQLNTEAFF
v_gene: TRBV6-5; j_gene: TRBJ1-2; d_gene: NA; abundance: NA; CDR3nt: TGTGCCAGCAGTTACTCACGTCTGGGAGGGGGATATGGCTACACCTTC; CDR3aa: CASSYSRLGGGYGYTF
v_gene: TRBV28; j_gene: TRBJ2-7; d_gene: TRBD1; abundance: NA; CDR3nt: TGTGCCAGCAGTTTGGGGGGACAGGGGACCGAGCAGTACTTC; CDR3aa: CASSLGGQGTEQYF
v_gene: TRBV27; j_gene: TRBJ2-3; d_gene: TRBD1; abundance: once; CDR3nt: TGTGCCAGCAGTTTGGGGACAGGGGGAGTTTTCACAGATACGCAGTATTTT; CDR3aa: CASSLGTGGVFTDTQYF
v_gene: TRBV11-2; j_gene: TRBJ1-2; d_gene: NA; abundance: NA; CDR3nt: TGTGCCAGCAGCTTAGGTTATGGCTATGGCTACACCTTC; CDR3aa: CASSLGYGYGYTF
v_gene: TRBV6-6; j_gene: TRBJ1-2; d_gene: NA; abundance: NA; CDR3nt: TGTGCCAGCAGCGATCACAGGAGTCTGAACTATGGCTACACCTTC; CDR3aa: CASSDHRSLNYGYTF
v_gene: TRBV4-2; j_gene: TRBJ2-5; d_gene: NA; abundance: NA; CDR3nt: TGTGCCAGCAGCCGCCAGTCGTCCGAGACCCAGTACTTC; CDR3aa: CASSRQSSETQYF
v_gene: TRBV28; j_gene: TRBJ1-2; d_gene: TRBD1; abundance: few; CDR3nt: TGTGCCAGCAGTTCCACCGGGACAGGGGTATTAGACGGCACCTTC; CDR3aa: CASSSTGTGVLDGTF
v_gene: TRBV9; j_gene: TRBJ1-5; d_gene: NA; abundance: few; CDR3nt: TGTGCCAGCAGCGTAATGAGTCGGGGAGACAATCAGCCCCAGCATTTT; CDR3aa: CASSVMSRGDNQPQHF
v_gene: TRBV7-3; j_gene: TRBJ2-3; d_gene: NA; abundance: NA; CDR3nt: TGTGCCAGCAGCTTACTCGGCAGGGGCCACACAGATACGCAGTATTTT; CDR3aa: CASSLLGRGHTDTQYF